These 10 T cell receptor beta chains came from one sample sequenced in a study of regulatory T cells in long-lasting Graves disease. Assembly of TCR beta libraries relied on iRepertoire HTBI primers together with Arm-PCR of CDR3 regions. TCRdb fed the multiplex PCR reads into MiXCR, producing one record per CDR3 protein. This sample has roughly 410,000 distinct CDR3 sequences, with around 16% found just once. The time point: newly diagnosed GD, antithyroid drugs for less than 3 months. RNA from PBMCs was the source of the TCR library. The same sample was also studied in work on T cells in Graves' hyperthyroidism and ophthalmopathy.

The sequencing here drew on peripheral blood mononuclear cells (PBMCs), taken at new diagnosis, from a patient treated with antithyroid drugs. The receptors come from a middle-aged woman with Graves disease.

This clonotype has a count of ten or more. The chain is built from TRBV12-5 and TRBJ2-5; 7 bases map to TRBD1. After removal of 1 base from V and 1 base from J, the junction contained 3 bases not matched to a gene. Germline CDR1 and CDR2: LGHNT and FRNRAP. The CDR3 is made up of 15 amino acids. Here the CDR3 reads CASGLEQGPQETQYF. CDR3 bases: TGTGCTAGTGGTTTGGAACAGGGGCCCCAAGAGACCCAGTACTTC.

The genes are TRBV7-3 and TRBJ2-1, with 11 nucleotides matching TRBD2. The junction had 1 base not matched to a gene; V was cut back by 3 bases and J by 0 bases. Germline V lookup: CDR1 SGHTA, CDR2 FQGTGA. The CDR3 has 16 residues. In DNA form, the CDR3 reads TGTGCCAGCAGCTTCGGACTAGCGGGCTCCTACAATGAGCAGTTCTTC. It specifies CASSFGLAGSYNEQFF.

This clonotype was counted at least ten times. The genes are TRBV30 and TRBJ1-1, with a tentative D call TRBD1 (6 bases). V shed 3 bases and J shed 3 bases, with 8 bases lying between them. CDR1 is GTSNPN and CDR2 is SVGIG in the germline V gene (reference sequence). The CDR3 has 12 amino acids. DNA for the CDR3: TGTGCCTGGAGGGCAGGGGACACTGAAGCTTTCTTT. This gives the protein CAWRAGDTEAFF.

With regard to this clonotype: This sequence may be a read error, since a much larger clone differs from it by one base. The chain links TRBV14 to TRBJ2-2; D is perhaps TRBD1 (6 bases). CDR3 length: 17 residues. Trimming shortened V by 0 bases and J by 5 bases, and 16 bases separated the two germline ends. The germline V gene has CDR1 SGHDN and CDR2 FVKESK. The CDR3 DNA follows: TGTGCCAGCAGCCAAGATTTGGGGGCTAGCTTTACCGGGGAGCTGTTTTTT. Encoded protein: CASSQDLGASFTGELFF.

This clonotype has a count of ten or more. CDR3 nucleotide sequence: TGTGCCAGCAGCCAAGGACAGGGTGGTTCACCCCTCCACTTT. Translating it yields CASSQGQGGSPLHF. The chain is built from TRBV3-1 and TRBJ1-4; 7 bases agree with TRBD1. The J call may be wrong; the DNA end is better matched by TRBJ1-6. Germline loops: CDR1 LGHDT, CDR2 YNNKEL (reference sequence). There are 14 residues in the CDR3.

This clonotype has ten or more counts. The rearrangement uses TRBV10-3 and TRBJ2-3; the match to TRBD2 covers 13 bases. The V segment lost 8 bases and the J segment 0 bases; nucleotides outside the gene matches: 5. The germline CDR1 and CDR2 sequences are ENHRY and SYGVKD. The CDR3 is 16 amino acids. The CDR3 DNA follows: TGTGCCATCGACGGGACTAGCGGGAATAGCACAGATACGCAGTATTTT. Amino acids: CAIDGTSGNSTDTQYF.

This clonotype appeared many times. This chain links TRBV20-1 with TRBJ2-1; TRBD2 is a possible D gene (7 bases). The CDR3 covers 12 residues. The germline CDR1 and CDR2 sequences are DFQATT and SNEGSKA (reference sequence). Trimming shortened V by 4 bases and J by 9 bases, and 13 bases separated the two germline ends. The CDR3 nucleotides read TGCAGTGCTAAGACAGGCGGGGGTGAGCAGTTCTTC. Translation gives CSAKTGGGEQFF.

This clonotype was seen many times. This chain joins TRBV5-1 and TRBJ2-1; D gene unclear. Per the germline V gene, CDR1 is SGHRS and CDR2 is YFSETQ. Trimming removed 1 base at V and 4 bases at J, with 15 bases between. The CDR3 is made up of 16 amino acids. CDR3 sequence (DNA): TGCGCCAGCAGCTTGTTCCAGAACCCTTCTTACAATGAGCAGTTCTTC. Its translation is CASSLFQNPSYNEQFF.

Regarding this clonotype: One base separates it from a far larger clone, so it is likely a read error. Likely a read error: the CDR3 ends without its conserved phenylalanine or tryptophan. The genes are TRBV12-3 or TRBV12-4 and TRBJ2-3; 9 bases map to TRBD1. The DNA end is more similar to TRBJ1-1, so the J call may be wrong. The CDR3 runs to 13 residues. This chain's CDR3 is CASRLGTGTEAFL. Written as DNA, the CDR3 is TGTGCCAGCAGACTTGGGACAGGGACTGAAGCTTTCCTT.

This clonotype was seen a few times. V usage is TRBV5-6 and J usage is TRBJ2-5, with D perhaps TRBD2 (5 bases). In germline, CDR1 is SGHDT, CDR2 YYEEEE. This CDR3 contains 13 residues. Trimming pared 4 bases from V and 4 bases from J, leaving 11 bases between. As DNA, the CDR3 is TGTGCCAGCAGCACATTCGGGGTAGAGACCCAGTACTTC. Protein product: CASSTFGVETQYF.